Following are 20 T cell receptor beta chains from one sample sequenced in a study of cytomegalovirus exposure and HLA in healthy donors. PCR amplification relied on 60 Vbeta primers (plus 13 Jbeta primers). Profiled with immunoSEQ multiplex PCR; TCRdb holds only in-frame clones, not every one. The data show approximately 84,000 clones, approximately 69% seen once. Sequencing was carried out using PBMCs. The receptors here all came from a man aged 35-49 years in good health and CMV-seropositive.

The CDR3 spells CASSSDKNTEAFF. Here the CDR3 DNA reads TGTGCCAGCAGCTCCGACAAGAACACTGAAGCTTTCTTT. The chain uses TRBV7-2 and TRBJ1-1; D gene ambiguous. The germline V and J ends were trimmed by 4 bases and 1 base, with 7 bases remaining between them. Germline V lookup: CDR1 SGHTA, CDR2 FQGNSA. There are 13 residues in the CDR3.

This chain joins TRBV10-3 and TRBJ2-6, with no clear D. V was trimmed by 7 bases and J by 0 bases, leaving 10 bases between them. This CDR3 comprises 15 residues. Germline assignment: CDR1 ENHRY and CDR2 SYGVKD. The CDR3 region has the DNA TGTGCCATCAAACCACAGAACTCTGGGGCCAACGTCCTGACTTTC. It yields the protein CAIKPQNSGANVLTF.

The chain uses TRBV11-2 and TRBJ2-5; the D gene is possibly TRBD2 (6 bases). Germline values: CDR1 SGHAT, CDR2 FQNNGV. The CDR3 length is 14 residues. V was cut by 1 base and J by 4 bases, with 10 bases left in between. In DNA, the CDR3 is TGTGCCAGCAGCTTAGCGGGGGTGGGAGAGACCCAGTACTTC. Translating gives CASSLAGVGETQYF. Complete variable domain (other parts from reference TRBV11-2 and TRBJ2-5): EAGVAQSPRYKIIEKRQSVAFWCNPISGHATLYWYQQILGQGPKLLIQFQNNGVVDDSQLPKDRFSAERLKGVDSTLKIQPAKLEDSAVYLCASSLAGVGETQYFGPGTRLLVL.

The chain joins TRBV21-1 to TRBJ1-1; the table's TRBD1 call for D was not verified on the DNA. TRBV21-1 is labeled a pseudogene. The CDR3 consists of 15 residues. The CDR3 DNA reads TGTGCCAGCAGCAAAGGGGGGCGGCTGAACACTGAAGCTTTCTTT. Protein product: CASSKGGRLNTEAFF.

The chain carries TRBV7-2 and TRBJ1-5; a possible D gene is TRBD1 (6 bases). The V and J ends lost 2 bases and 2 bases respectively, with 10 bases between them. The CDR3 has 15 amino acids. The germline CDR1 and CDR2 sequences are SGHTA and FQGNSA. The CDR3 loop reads CASSLRGMGNQPQHF. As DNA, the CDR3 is TGTGCCAGCAGCTTAAGGGGGATGGGCAATCAGCCCCAGCATTTT.

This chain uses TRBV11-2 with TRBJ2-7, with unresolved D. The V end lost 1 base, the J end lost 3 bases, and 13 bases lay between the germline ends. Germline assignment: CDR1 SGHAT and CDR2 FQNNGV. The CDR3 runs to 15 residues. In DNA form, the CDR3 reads TGTGCCAGCAGCTTAGCCCATGACCACTACTACGAGCAGTACTTC. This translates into CASSLAHDHYYEQYF.

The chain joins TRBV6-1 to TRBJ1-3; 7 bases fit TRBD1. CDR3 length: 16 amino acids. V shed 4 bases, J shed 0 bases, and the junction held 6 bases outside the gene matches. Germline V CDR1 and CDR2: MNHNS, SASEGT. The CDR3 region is CASSVPGQLSGNTIYF. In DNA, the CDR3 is TGTGCCAGCAGTGTCCCGGGACAGCTCTCTGGAAACACCATATATTTT.

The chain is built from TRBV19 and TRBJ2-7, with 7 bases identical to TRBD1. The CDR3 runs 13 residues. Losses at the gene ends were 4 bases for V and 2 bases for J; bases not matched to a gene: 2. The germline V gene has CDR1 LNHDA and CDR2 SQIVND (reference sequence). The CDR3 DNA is TGTGCCAGTAGTACACAGGGGCCCTACGAGCAGTACTTC. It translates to CASSTQGPYEQYF. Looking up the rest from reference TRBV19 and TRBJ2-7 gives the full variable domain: DGGITQSPKYLFRKEGQNVTLSCEQNLNHDAMYWYRQDPGQGLRLIYYSQIVNDFQKGDIAEGYSVSREKKESFPLTVTSAQKNPTAFYLCASSTQGPYEQYFGPGTRLTVT.

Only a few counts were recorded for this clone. CDR3 amino acids: CASSEERFSLFF. The CDR3 region has the DNA TGTGCCAGCAGTGAAGAGCGGTTTTCCCTGTTTTTT. This rearrangement joins TRBV2 to TRBJ1-4; D ambiguous. Trimming stripped 1 base from V and 14 bases from J, with 11 bases between. From germline, CDR1 is SNHLY and CDR2 FYNNEI. The CDR3 has 12 amino acids.

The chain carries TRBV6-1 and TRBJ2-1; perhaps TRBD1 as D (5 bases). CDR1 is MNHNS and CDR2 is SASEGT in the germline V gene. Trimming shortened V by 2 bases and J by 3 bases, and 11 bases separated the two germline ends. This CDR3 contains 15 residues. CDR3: CASSERQIRYNEQFF. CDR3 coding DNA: TGTGCCAGCAGTGAACGACAGATCCGCTACAATGAGCAGTTCTTC.

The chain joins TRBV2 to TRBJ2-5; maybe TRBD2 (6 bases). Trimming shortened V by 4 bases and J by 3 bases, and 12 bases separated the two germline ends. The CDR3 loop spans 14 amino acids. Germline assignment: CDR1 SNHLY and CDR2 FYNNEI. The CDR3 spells CASSATSAEETQYF. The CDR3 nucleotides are TGTGCCAGCAGTGCGACTAGTGCGGAAGAGACCCAGTACTTC. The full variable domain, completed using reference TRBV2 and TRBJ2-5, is EPEVTQTPSHQVTQMGQEVILRCVPISNHLYFYWYRQILGQKVEFLVSFYNNEISEKSEIFDDQFSVERPDGSNFTLKIRSTKLEDSAMYFCASSATSAEETQYFGPGTRLLVL.

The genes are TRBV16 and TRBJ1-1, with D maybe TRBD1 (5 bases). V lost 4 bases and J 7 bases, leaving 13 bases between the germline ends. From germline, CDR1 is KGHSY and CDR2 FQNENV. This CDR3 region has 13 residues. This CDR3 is CASSPTSGGEAFF. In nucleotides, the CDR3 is TGTGCCAGCAGCCCCACGAGCGGGGGTGAAGCTTTCTTT.

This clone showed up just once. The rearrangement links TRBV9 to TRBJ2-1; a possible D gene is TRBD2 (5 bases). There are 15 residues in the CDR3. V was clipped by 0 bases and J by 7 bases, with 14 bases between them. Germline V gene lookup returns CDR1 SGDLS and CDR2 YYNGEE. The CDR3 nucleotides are TGTGCCAGCAGCGTAGGTAGCTCGAGGGTAAATGAGCAGTTCTTC. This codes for CASSVGSSRVNEQFF.

CDR3 nucleotides: TGTGCCAGCAGCGAAGGAGAAACCCAGTACTTC. It codes for CASSEGETQYF. This rearrangement joins TRBV7-7 to TRBJ2-5; no definite D call. The CDR3 is 11 residues long. Trimming took off 5 bases at V and 8 bases at J, with 9 bases between the two ends. Germline V lookup: CDR1 SSHAT, CDR2 FNYEAQ (reference sequence).

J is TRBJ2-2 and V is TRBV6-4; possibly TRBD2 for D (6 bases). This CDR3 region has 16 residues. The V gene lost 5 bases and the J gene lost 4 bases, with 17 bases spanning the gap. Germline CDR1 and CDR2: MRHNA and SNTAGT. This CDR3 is CASSPDGLTSTGELFF. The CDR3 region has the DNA TGTGCCAGCAGTCCGGACGGACTAACTAGCACCGGGGAGCTGTTTTTT.

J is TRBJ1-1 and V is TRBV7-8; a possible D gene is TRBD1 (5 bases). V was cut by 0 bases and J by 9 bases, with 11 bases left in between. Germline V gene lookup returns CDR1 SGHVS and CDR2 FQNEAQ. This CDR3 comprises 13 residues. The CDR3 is CASSLAHQGKAFF. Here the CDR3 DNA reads TGTGCCAGCAGCTTAGCGCATCAGGGTAAAGCTTTCTTT.

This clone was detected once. CDR3 DNA: TGTGCCTGGAGTCGGAGAGGGGGAACCTACGAGCAGTACTTC. Translated: CAWSRRGGTYEQYF. V usage is TRBV30 and J usage is TRBJ2-5, with D possibly matching TRBD1 (6 bases). TRBJ2-7 explains the end of the DNA better; the J call may be wrong. The CDR3 runs 14 residues. The germline gives CDR1 GTSNPN, CDR2 SVGIG (reference sequence).

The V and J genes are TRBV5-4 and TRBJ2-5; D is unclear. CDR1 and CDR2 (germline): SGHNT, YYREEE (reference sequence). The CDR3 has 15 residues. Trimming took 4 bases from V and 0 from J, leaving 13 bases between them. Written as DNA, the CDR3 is TGTGCCAGCAGCCTCGACTCATCGTACCAAGAGACCCAGTACTTC. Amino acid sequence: CASSLDSSYQETQYF.

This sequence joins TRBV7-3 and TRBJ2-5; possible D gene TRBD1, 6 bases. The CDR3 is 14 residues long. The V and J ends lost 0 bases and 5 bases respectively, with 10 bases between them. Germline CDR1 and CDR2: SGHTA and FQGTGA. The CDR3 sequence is CASSLTAGEETQYF. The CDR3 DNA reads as TGTGCCAGCAGCTTAACCGCAGGGGAGGAGACCCAGTACTTC.

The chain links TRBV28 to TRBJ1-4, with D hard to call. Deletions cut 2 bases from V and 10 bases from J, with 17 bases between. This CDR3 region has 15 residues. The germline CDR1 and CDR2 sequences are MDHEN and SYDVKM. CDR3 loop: CASSLALRRTGKLFF. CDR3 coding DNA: TGTGCCAGCAGTTTAGCACTCCGCCGTACGGGAAAACTGTTTTTT.